The clone carrying this T cell receptor beta chain is medium-sized (0.01 to 0.1%) by share. Its antigen is undetermined. Whole blood was used without fractionation, so all unsorted peripheral T cells were included. Alpha and beta constant-region primers primed reverse transcription of about 500 ng RNA. Separate chain-specific third strand synthesis with multiplexing indices produced the alpha and beta libraries. TCRdb used MiXCR to reprocess the 5' RACE reads, holding one entry per CDR3 protein. The table has roughly 18,000 distinct CDR3 sequences, about 9.4% seen once; the top ten hold roughly 7.1%. The entry originates in a study of HIV-infected patients and healthy controls. V was trimmed by 2 bases and J by 6 bases, leaving 8 bases between them. This CDR3 is built from 13 residues. The germline V gene encodes CDR1 MNHEY and CDR2 SVGAGI. Study conclusions and caveats: Compared with healthy controls, HIV-infected patients showed less CDR3 sharing between individuals.

Sequencing used blood. The V and J genes are TRBV6-5 and TRBJ2-1; D unclear. The receptor was derived from an adult in good health. CDR3 in amino acids: CASSYDVSNEQFF. In nucleotides, the CDR3 is TGTGCCAGCAGTTACGACGTCTCCAATGAGCAGTTCTTC.